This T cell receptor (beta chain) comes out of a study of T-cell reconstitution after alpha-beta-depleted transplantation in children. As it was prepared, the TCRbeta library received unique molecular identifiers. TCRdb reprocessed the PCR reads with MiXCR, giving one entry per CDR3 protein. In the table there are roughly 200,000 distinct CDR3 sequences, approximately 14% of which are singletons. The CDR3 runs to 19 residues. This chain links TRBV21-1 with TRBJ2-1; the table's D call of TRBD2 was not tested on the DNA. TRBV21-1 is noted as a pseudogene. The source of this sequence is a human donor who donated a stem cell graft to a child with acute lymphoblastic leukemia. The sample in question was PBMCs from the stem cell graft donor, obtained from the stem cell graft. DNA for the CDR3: TGTGCCAGCAGCAGAAAAGGGAGGGTTTCGTACATCCCATACAATGAGCAGTTCTTC. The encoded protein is CASSRKGRVSYIPYNEQFF.